This T cell receptor (beta chain) was recorded in a study of CD8 T cells in Susac syndrome. V lost 5 bases, J lost 6 bases, and 19 bases lay in between. CDR1 is LNHDA, CDR2 SQIVND, per germline (reference sequence). The CDR3 loop spans 15 amino acids. Findings and limits, study-wide: An acknowledgment was made by the study that its TCR sequencing and HLA analysis involved relatively few individuals.

Included as multiple sclerosis controls were treatment-naive patients who had stable or active relapsing-remitting disease. TEMRA cells were FACS-enriched and CD8+ and CD4+ T cells negatively isolated. An amount of RNA that ranged from about 0.45 to 1 ug was reverse transcribed with random hexamers. The amplification used immunoSEQ multiplex PCR on TCR beta CDR3; it spanned 54 Vbeta and 13 Jbeta. TCRdb reprocessed the immunoSEQ multiplex PCR reads with MiXCR, giving one entry per CDR3 protein. There are a few hundred thousand distinct CDR3 sequences in the sample; 95% occur only once, and 0.085% to 0.095% lies in the top ten. Of note for this clonotype: The target antigen is unknown.

Sequencing input: CD4+ T cells from PBMCs. This receptor was obtained from a human donor with multiple sclerosis. The J gene is TRBJ1-2, the V gene TRBV19; D may be TRBD1 (6 bases). The CDR3 region has the DNA TGTGCCAGTAGTCCTGGACAGATAGGGTGGAATGGCTACACCTTC. It codes for CASSPGQIGWNGYTF. The complete variable domain, with remaining parts taken from reference TRBV19 and TRBJ1-2, reads DGGITQSPKYLFRKEGQNVTLSCEQNLNHDAMYWYRQDPGQGLRLIYYSQIVNDFQKGDIAEGYSVSREKKESFPLTVTSAQKNPTAFYLCASSPGQIGWNGYTFGSGTRLTVV.